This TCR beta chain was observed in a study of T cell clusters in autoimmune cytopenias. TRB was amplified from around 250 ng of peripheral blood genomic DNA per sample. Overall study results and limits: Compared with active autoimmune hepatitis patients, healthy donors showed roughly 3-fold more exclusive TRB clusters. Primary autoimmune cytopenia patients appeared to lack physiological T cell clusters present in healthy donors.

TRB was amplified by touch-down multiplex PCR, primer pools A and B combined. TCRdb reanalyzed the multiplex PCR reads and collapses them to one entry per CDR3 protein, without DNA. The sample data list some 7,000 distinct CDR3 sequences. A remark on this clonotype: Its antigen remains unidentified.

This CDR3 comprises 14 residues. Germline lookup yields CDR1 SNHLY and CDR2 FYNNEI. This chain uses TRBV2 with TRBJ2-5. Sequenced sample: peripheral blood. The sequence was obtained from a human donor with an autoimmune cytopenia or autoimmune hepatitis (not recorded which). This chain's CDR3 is CARRVSALSETQYF.